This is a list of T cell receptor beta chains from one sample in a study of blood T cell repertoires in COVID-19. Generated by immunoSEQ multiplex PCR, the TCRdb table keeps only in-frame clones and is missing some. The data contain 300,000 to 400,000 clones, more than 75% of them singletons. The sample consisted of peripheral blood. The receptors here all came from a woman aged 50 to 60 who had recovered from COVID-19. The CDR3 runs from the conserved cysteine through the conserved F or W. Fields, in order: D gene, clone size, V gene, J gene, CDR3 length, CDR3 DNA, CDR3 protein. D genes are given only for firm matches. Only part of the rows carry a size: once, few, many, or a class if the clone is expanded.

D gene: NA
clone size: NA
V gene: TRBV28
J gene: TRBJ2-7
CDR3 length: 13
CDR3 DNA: TGTGCCAGCACCGGAACTATGCCTTACGAGCAGTACTTC
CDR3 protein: CASTGTMPYEQYF

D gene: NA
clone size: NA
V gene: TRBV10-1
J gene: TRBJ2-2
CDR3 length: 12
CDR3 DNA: TGCGCCAGCAGTGTAAACGGCGGGGAGCTGTTTTTT
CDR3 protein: CASSVNGGELFF

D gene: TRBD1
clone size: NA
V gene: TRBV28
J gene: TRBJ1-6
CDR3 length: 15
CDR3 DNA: TGTGCCAGCAGTTTGGACAGGGGGCTCACATCACCCCTCCACTTT
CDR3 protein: CASSLDRGLTSPLHF

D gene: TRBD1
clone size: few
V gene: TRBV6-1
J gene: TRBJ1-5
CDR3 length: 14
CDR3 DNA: TGTGCCAGCAGTGAAGCTGGACAGGTACAGCCCCAGCATTTT
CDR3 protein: CASSEAGQVQPQHF

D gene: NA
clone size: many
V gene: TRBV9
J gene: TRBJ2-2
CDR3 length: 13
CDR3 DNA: TGTGCCAGCAGCGTAGATTTTTCTGGGGAGCTGTTTTTT
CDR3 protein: CASSVDFSGELFF

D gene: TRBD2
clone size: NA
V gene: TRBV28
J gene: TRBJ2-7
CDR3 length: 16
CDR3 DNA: TGTGCCAGCAGTCTCGGGACTAGCGGGAAATCCTACGAGCAGTACTTC
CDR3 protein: CASSLGTSGKSYEQYF

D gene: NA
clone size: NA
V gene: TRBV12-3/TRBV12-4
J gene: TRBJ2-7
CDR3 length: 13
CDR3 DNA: TGTGCCAGCAGGTTTGGCAGCTCCTACGAGCAGTACTTC
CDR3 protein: CASRFGSSYEQYF

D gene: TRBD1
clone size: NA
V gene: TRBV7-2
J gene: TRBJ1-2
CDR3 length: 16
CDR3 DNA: TGTGCCAGCAGCCCCCGGGACAGGGGAGTTCACTATGGCTACACCTTC
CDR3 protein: CASSPRDRGVHYGYTF

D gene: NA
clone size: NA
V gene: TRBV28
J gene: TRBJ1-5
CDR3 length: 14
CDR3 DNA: TGTGCCAGCAGTACCCAGACAGGCGGGCAGCCCCAGCATTTT
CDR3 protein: CASSTQTGGQPQHF

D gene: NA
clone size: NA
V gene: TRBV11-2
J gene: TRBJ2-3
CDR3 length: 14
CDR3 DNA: TGTGCCAGCAGCTTAGACCGTAGTGCGGGAACGCAGTATTTT
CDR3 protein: CASSLDRSAGTQYF

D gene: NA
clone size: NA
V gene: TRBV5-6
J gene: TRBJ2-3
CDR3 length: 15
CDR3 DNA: TGTGCCAGCAGCCGCGGGGGCCTGAGCACAGATACGCAGTATTTT
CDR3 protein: CASSRGGLSTDTQYF

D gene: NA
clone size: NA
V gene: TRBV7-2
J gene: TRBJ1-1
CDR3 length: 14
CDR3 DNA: TGTGCCAGCAGCACCCCGGGGGGGCGGACTGAAGCTTTCTTT
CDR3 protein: CASSTPGGRTEAFF

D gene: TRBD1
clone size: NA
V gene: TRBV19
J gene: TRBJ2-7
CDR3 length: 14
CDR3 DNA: TGTGCCAGTAGCACAGGGGGTGGATCCTACGAGCAGTACTTC
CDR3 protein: CASSTGGGSYEQYF

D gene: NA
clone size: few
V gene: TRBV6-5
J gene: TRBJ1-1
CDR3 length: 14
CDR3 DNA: TGTGCCGGGATCAAAGGGGGGGCGGACACTGAAGCTTTCTTT
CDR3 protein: CAGIKGGADTEAFF

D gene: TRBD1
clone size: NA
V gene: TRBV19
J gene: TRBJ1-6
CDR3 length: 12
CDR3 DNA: TGTGCCAGTCAGGGGGTAAATTCACCCCTCCACTTT
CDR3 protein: CASQGVNSPLHF

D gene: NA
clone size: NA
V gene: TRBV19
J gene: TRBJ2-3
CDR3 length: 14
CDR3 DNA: TGTGCCAGTAGTACCACAGGAGGCACAGATACGCAGTATTTT
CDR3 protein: CASSTTGGTDTQYF

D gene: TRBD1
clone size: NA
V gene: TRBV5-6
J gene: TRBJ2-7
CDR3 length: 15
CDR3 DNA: TGTGCCAGCAGTTCCGGGACAGGCTACTCCTACGAGCAGTACTTC
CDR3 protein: CASSSGTGYSYEQYF

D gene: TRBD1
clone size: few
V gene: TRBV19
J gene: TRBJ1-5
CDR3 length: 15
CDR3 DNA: TGTGCCAGTACAACCTCAGGGGGTGGCAATCAGCCCCAGCATTTT
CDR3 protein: CASTTSGGGNQPQHF

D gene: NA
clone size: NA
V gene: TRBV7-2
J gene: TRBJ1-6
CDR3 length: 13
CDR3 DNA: TGTGCCAGCAGCTTCTCCGGGGGTTCACCCCTCCACTTT
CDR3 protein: CASSFSGGSPLHF

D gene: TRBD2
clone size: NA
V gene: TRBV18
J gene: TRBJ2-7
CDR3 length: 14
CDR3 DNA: TGTGCCAGCTCACCCCTAGCGGACACCTACGAGCAGTACTTC
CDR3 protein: CASSPLADTYEQYF

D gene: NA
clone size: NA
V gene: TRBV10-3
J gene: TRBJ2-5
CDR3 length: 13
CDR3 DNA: TGTGCCACCAGCGACAGGCCCCAAGAGACCCAGTACTTC
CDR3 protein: CATSDRPQETQYF

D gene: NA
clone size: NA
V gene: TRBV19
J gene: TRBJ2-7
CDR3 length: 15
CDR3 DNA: TGTGCCAGTAGTATAGGTCCTGGGAGCGCCTACGAGCAGTACTTC
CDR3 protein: CASSIGPGSAYEQYF

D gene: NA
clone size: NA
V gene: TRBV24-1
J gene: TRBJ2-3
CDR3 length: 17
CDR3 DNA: TGTGCCACCAGTGATCTCCGCTACTCGGGAAGCGCAGATACGCAGTATTTT
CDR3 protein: CATSDLRYSGSADTQYF

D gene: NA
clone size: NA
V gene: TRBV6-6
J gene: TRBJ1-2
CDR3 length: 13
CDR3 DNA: TGTGCCAGCAGTTACGTAACAGACTATGGCTACACCTTC
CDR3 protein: CASSYVTDYGYTF

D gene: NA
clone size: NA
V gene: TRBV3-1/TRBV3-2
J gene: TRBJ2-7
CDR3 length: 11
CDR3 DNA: TGTGCCAGCAGCCACCGCGGCGAGCAGTACTTC
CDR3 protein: CASSHRGEQYF

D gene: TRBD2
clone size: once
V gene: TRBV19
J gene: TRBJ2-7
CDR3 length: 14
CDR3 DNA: TGTGCCAGTAGCTCGACTAGCGCAGACTACGAGCAGTACTTC
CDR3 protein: CASSSTSADYEQYF

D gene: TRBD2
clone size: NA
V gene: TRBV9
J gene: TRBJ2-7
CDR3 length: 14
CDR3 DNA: TGTGCCAGCAGCGTATCCGGGAGGACCTACGAGCAGTACTTC
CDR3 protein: CASSVSGRTYEQYF

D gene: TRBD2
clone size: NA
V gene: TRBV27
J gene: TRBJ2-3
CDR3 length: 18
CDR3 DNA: TGTGCCAGCGGGCTTAGTGGGAGGGGCCGAGGGCCCCGCGATACGCAGTATTTT
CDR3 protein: CASGLSGRGRGPRDTQYF